This TCR beta chain was captured by sequencing in a study of blood T cell repertoires in COVID-19. Germline V gives CDR1 SNHLY, CDR2 FYNNEI. Trimming left V 11 bases short and J 0 bases short, with 16 bases between. This CDR3 region has 14 residues. Profiled with immunoSEQ multiplex PCR; TCRdb holds only in-frame clones, not every one. The sample includes 300,000 to 400,000 clones, 65% to 90% of them seen just once. This clonotype was obtained from a woman aged 40 to 50 with acute COVID-19. The rearrangement uses TRBV2 and TRBJ1-2, with D tentatively TRBD1 (6 bases). The sample comprised PBMCs or T cells enriched from blood (not recorded which). The CDR3 DNA sequence: TGTGCCGGGGCCGGACAGAGGCCTAACTATGGCTACACCTTC. Protein sequence: CAGAGQRPNYGYTF.